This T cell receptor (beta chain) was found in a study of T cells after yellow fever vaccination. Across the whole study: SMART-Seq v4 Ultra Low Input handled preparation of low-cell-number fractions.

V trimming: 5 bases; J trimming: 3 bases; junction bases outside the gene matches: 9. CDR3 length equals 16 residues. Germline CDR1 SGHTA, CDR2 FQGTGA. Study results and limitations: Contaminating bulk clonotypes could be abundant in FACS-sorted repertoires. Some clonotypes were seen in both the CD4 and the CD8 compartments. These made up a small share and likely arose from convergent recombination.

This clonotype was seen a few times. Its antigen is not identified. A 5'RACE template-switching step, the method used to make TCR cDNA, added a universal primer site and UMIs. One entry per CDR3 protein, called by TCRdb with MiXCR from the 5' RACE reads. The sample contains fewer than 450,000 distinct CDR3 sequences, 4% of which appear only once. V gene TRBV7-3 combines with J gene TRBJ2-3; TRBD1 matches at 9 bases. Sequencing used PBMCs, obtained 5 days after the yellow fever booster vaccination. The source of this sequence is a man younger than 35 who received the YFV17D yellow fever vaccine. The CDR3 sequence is CASSIPGQGKTDTQYF. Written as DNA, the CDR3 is TGTGCCAGCAGCATTCCGGGACAGGGTAAAACAGATACGCAGTATTTT.